This T cell receptor (beta chain) was captured by sequencing in a study of identical twins. Notes on the study in general: The study drew conclusions from cross-sectional statistical analysis, not from following the same donors. Researchers caution that invariant MAIT and iNKT cells could partly confound zero-insertion analyses. Memory repertoires showed no such pattern, whereas abundant cord blood beta clonotypes carried fewer insertions.

cDNA molecules carried unique molecular identifiers, and template switching added a universal primer site. TCRdb reprocessed the 5' RACE reads via MiXCR and lists one record per CDR3 protein. The table lists 570,000 or so distinct CDR3 sequences, approximately 9.6% of them singletons. Details on this clonotype: The antigen is undetermined.

The CDR3 is 17 amino acids. CDR1 and CDR2 from the germline V gene are SEHNR and FQNEAQ (reference sequence). With V trimmed by 2 bases and J by 0 bases, 7 bases remained unmatched. The same data also went into a second study, on yellow fever vaccine responses in identical twins.

The gene calls are TRBV7-9 and TRBJ2-3, with 8 bases matching TRBD1. Sequenced sample: PBMCs. The TCR comes from a woman between 18 and 30 years old in good health. In DNA, the CDR3 is TGTGCCAGCAGCTTACCCCGGACAGGGCCTAGCACAGATACGCAGTATTTT. It encodes CASSLPRTGPSTDTQYF.